The 15 T cell receptor beta chains below were found in one sample sequenced in a study of cytomegalovirus exposure and HLA in healthy donors. It was with 60 Vbeta and 13 Jbeta primers that the PCR ran. This table comes from immunoSEQ multiplex PCR, and its TCRdb copy is limited to in-frame clones, with some not included. This repertoire shows 170,000 or so clones, roughly 84% found once; its top ten account for around 6%. Sequenced sample: PBMCs. These receptors were taken from a man aged 45-65 years in good health and CMV-seropositive.

J is TRBJ2-1 and V is TRBV18, with TRBD1 matching over 7 bases. Germline loops: CDR1 KGHSH, CDR2 LQKENI. The CDR3 is 15 amino acids. The V segment lost 2 bases and the J segment 7 bases; nucleotides outside the gene matches: 8. CDR3 bases: TGTGCCAGCTCACCATCCGGGACAGCCGGAAATGAGCAGTTCTTC. It encodes CASSPSGTAGNEQFF.

V gene TRBV9 combines with J gene TRBJ1-3, with D unresolved. This CDR3 has 14 residues. Deletions cut 6 bases from V and 2 bases from J, with 12 bases between. Germline CDR1 is SGDLS and CDR2 is YYNGEE. The CDR3 spells CASKKEGAGNTIYF. In DNA form, the CDR3 reads TGTGCCAGCAAGAAGGAGGGAGCTGGAAACACCATATATTTT. The whole variable domain, filled in from reference TRBV9 and TRBJ1-3, reads DSGVTQTPKHLITATGQRVTLRCSPRSGDLSVYWYQQSLDQGLQFLIQYYNGEERAKGNILERFSAQQFPDLHSELNLSSLELGDSALYFCASKKEGAGNTIYFGEGSWLTVV.

The chain has TRBV7-9 and TRBJ1-4, with D hard to call. V was clipped by 3 bases and J by 8 bases, with 13 bases between them. This CDR3 has 14 amino acids. The germline gives CDR1 SEHNR, CDR2 FQNEAQ (reference sequence). The CDR3 loop is CASSFGREVEKLFF. For the CDR3, the DNA is TGTGCCAGCAGCTTTGGGAGGGAGGTCGAAAAACTGTTTTTT.

The chain combines TRBV7-7 with TRBJ2-7; 7 nucleotides line up with TRBD1. The CDR3 loop spans 14 amino acids. V was pared by 5 bases and J by 3 bases, with 7 bases of the junction left unmatched. Germline V gene lookup returns CDR1 SSHAT and CDR2 FNYEAQ (reference sequence). The chain's CDR3 is CASSVMTGNYEQYF. As DNA, the CDR3 is TGTGCCAGCAGCGTGATGACAGGGAACTACGAGCAGTACTTC.

V usage is TRBV13 and J usage is TRBJ1-3, with D maybe TRBD1 (5 bases). Per the germline V gene, CDR1 is PRHDT and CDR2 is FYEKMQ (reference sequence). Trimming cost V 5 bases and J 4 bases, with 21 bases left between them. This CDR3 is 17 amino acids long. This CDR3 reads CASSPPLRTGAGNTIYF. For the CDR3, the DNA is TGTGCCAGCAGCCCCCCCCTACGTACTGGGGCGGGAAACACCATATATTTT.

The rearrangement links TRBV2 to TRBJ1-5, with 7 bases that match TRBD1. The length of the CDR3 is 13 residues. Trimming cost V 6 bases and J 2 bases; bases outside gene matches: 1. The germline CDR1 and CDR2 sequences are SNHLY and FYNNEI. The CDR3 bases are TGTGCCAGCAGGGGGACAGGCAATCAGCCCCAGCATTTT. Translating gives CASRGTGNQPQHF. Full variable domain (missing parts from reference TRBV2 and TRBJ1-5): EPEVTQTPSHQVTQMGQEVILRCVPISNHLYFYWYRQILGQKVEFLVSFYNNEISEKSEIFDDQFSVERPDGSNFTLKIRSTKLEDSAMYFCASRGTGNQPQHFGDGTRLSIL.

J is TRBJ2-5 and V is TRBV19; 7 nucleotides line up with TRBD2. Germline assignment: CDR1 LNHDA and CDR2 SQIVND (reference sequence). This CDR3 contains 13 residues. With 4 bases clipped from V and 1 base from J, the junction kept 0 bases outside the gene matches. CDR3 sequence (DNA): TGTGCCAGTAGTAGCGGGGGCCAAGAGACCCAGTACTTC. Its protein product is CASSSGGQETQYF. The full variable domain, its missing parts supplied by reference TRBV19 and TRBJ2-5, is DGGITQSPKYLFRKEGQNVTLSCEQNLNHDAMYWYRQDPGQGLRLIYYSQIVNDFQKGDIAEGYSVSREKKESFPLTVTSAQKNPTAFYLCASSSGGQETQYFGPGTRLLVL.

V is TRBV5-4 and J is TRBJ2-7; D may be TRBD1 (5 bases). In germline, CDR1 is SGHNT, CDR2 YYREEE (reference sequence). This CDR3 comprises 14 residues. Trimming removed 1 base at V and 2 bases at J, with 10 bases between. CDR3 DNA sequence: TGTGCCAGCAGCTTGACCCAGGGTCCCTACGAGCAGTACTTC. Protein sequence: CASSLTQGPYEQYF.

This clone was detected a few times. This chain links TRBV7-6 with TRBJ1-6; 9 nucleotides line up with TRBD1. This CDR3 has 14 residues. Germline-derived CDR1 and CDR2 are SGHVS and FNYEAQ. J gave up 8 bases and V 1 base, and 0 bases lay outside the gene matches. The CDR3, as DNA: TGTGCCAGCAGCTTAGGACAGGGGGATTCACCCCTCCACTTT. Translation gives CASSLGQGDSPLHF.

V usage is TRBV15 and J usage is TRBJ2-1, with TRBD2 matching 11 bases. Unmatched junction bases numbered 5, after V lost 0 bases and J lost 10 bases. Germline CDR1 reads LNHNV; CDR2 reads YYDKDF (reference sequence). The CDR3 is made up of 15 amino acids. DNA of the CDR3: TGTGCCACCAGCAGAGAAGCTAGCGGGAGGACAGAGCAGTTCTTC. Protein: CATSREASGRTEQFF.

This chain's CDR3 is CASSITGQGQSYEQYF. In DNA form, the CDR3 reads TGTGCCAGCAGCATTACCGGACAGGGTCAATCCTACGAGCAGTACTTC. This chain links TRBV7-2 with TRBJ2-7; 8 nucleotides match TRBD1. This CDR3 is built from 16 residues. Germline CDR1 SGHTA, CDR2 FQGNSA. V gave up 5 bases and J gave up 1 base; unmatched junction bases: 10.

The genes are TRBV19 and TRBJ2-3, with 7 positions matching TRBD2. CDR1 and CDR2 (germline): LNHDA, SQIVND (reference sequence). The trim removed 3 bases at V and 1 base at J, leaving 1 base unmatched. The CDR3 totals 14 residues. CDR3 DNA sequence: TGTGCCAGTAGTATGGCGGGAGGCACAGATACGCAGTATTTT. Translation gives CASSMAGGTDTQYF.

The J gene is TRBJ2-7, the V gene TRBV5-6, with TRBD1 as a possible D gene (6 bases). Germline lookup yields CDR1 SGHDT and CDR2 YYEEEE. The CDR3 is 15 residues long. Between the trimmed V and J ends, which lost 0 bases and 3 bases, there was a span of 13 bases. As DNA, the CDR3 is TGTGCCAGCAGCTTGGCAACAGGGTCCATCTACGAGCAGTACGTC. Translating it yields CASSLATGSIYEQYV.

V gene TRBV6-5 combines with J gene TRBJ1-4, with 9 bases matching TRBD1. The CDR3 loop spans 14 amino acids. The V gene's germline CDR1 is MNHEY and CDR2 SVGAGI. The junction had 5 bases not matched to a gene; V was cut back by 4 bases and J by 8 bases. The CDR3 DNA reads as TGTGCCAGCAGTTCAGGGACAGGGCCGGAAAAACTGTTTTTT. This translates into CASSSGTGPEKLFF.

The V gene is TRBV5-6, the J gene TRBJ1-2, with 8 nucleotides matching TRBD1. The CDR3 consists of 13 residues. Germline CDR1 is SGHDT and CDR2 is YYEEEE. With V trimmed by 2 bases and J by 6 bases, 3 bases remained unmatched. CDR3 bases: TGTGCCAGCAGCTTCCCGGACAGGGATGGCTACACCTTC. This encodes CASSFPDRDGYTF.